These 26 T cell receptor beta chains came from one sample sequenced in a study of T-cell reconstitution after alpha-beta-depleted transplantation in children. The authors prepared the TCRbeta library with unique molecular identifiers. TCRdb reprocessed the PCR reads via MiXCR and lists one record per CDR3 protein. The table includes 600,000 to 800,000 distinct CDR3 sequences, about an eighth detected once. The sequenced sample was PBMCs, obtained before TCRalphabeta/CD19-depleted stem cell transplant. These TCRs come from a girl aged 2 to 9 with congenital amegakaryocytic thrombocytopenia, due to receive a stem cell transplant.

This clonotype turned up a few times. This chain joins TRBV20-1 and TRBJ2-5, with TRBD2 matching over 9 bases. Germline CDR1 and CDR2: DFQATT and SNEGSKA (reference sequence). The CDR3 is 15 residues long. V shed 6 bases, J shed 4 bases, and the junction held 12 bases outside the gene matches. Here the CDR3 reads CSADTTSGWGETQYF. The DNA for the CDR3 is TGCAGTGCCGACACAACTAGCGGGTGGGGAGAGACCCAGTACTTC.

This sequence joins TRBV4-1 and TRBJ2-4; the D is unclear. The CDR3 sequence is 13 residues long. Trimming removed 1 base at V and 9 bases at J, with 10 bases between. Germline V lookup: CDR1 MGHRA, CDR2 YSYEKL. CDR3 amino acids: CASSQGVGAIQYF. DNA of the CDR3: TGCGCCAGCAGCCAAGGGGTGGGTGCCATTCAGTACTTC.

This clonotype was seen ten or more times. This chain links TRBV29-1 with TRBJ2-3; D ambiguous. Germline CDR1 SQVTM, CDR2 ANQGSEA. The CDR3 extends over 11 amino acids. V gave up 6 bases and J gave up 6 bases, with 10 bases separating them. Written as DNA, the CDR3 is TGCAGCGTACGTACCGTCGATACGCAGTATTTT. This encodes CSVRTVDTQYF.

In this sample, this clonotype turned up a few times. This sequence joins TRBV27 and TRBJ2-1, with no clear D. CDR3 length equals 17 residues. Germline V CDR1 and CDR2: MNHEY, SMNVEV (reference sequence). V was pared by 2 bases and J by 6 bases, with 20 bases between. CDR3 sequence (DNA): TGTGCCAGCAGTTTACTTATAGGAACCCTACGTGGCAATGAGCAGTTCTTC. Translating gives CASSLLIGTLRGNEQFF.

This clonotype was seen at least ten times. V gene TRBV24-1 combines with J gene TRBJ2-1; 9 bases align to TRBD2. This CDR3 comprises 16 residues. Trimming removed 7 bases from V and 0 bases from J; junction bases left unmatched: 6. Germline lookup yields CDR1 KGHDR and CDR2 SFDVKD. The CDR3 nucleotides read TGTGCCACCAGCCATAGACTAGCGGACTCCTACAATGAGCAGTTCTTC. It encodes CATSHRLADSYNEQFF.

This clonotype appeared many times. The V gene is TRBV5-1, the J gene TRBJ2-3; 7 bases are a match to TRBD1. V gave up 3 bases and J gave up 5 bases; unmatched junction bases: 3. Germline V gives CDR1 SGHRS, CDR2 YFSETQ. CDR3 length: 13 amino acids. The CDR3 sequence is CASSSPGGDTQYF. CDR3 nucleotide sequence: TGCGCCAGCAGCTCCCCAGGGGGAGATACGCAGTATTTT.

This rearrangement joins TRBV28 to TRBJ2-6; D not resolved. Germline CDR1 is MDHEN and CDR2 is SYDVKM. This CDR3 spans 13 amino acids. Trimming cost V 6 bases and J 4 bases, with 7 bases left between them. CDR3 coding DNA: TGTGCCAGCAGACTCGCAGGGGCCAACGTCCTGACTTTC. This translates into CASRLAGANVLTF.

V is TRBV12-3 or TRBV12-4 and J is TRBJ2-7; no firm D call. This CDR3 is 15 amino acids long. V lost 6 bases, J lost 7 bases, and 22 bases lay in between. CDR3 protein: CASSVAPPPTAEQYF. The CDR3 bases are TGTGCCAGCAGCGTGGCACCGCCTCCGACCGCGGAGCAGTACTTC.

Ten or more counts support this clonotype. The genes are TRBV20-1 and TRBJ2-5; 12 bases align to TRBD1. Germline V gene data show CDR1 as DFQATT and CDR2 as SNEGSKA (reference sequence). V dropped 6 bases and J dropped 0; count of bases not matched to a gene: 2. The CDR3 length is 14 residues. CDR3 bases: TGCAGTGCGGGACAGGGGGCCTACCAAGAGACCCAGTACTTC. Its translation is CSAGQGAYQETQYF.

At least ten counts were recorded for this clonotype. The V call is TRBV13, the J call TRBJ2-3; 10 bases are shared with TRBD1. The V gene's germline CDR1 is PRHDT and CDR2 FYEKMQ (reference sequence). The CDR3 runs 15 residues. Trimming at V came to 5 bases and at J to 5 bases, leaving 7 bases not matched to a gene. CDR3 nucleotide sequence: TGTGCCAGCAGCGCCGGGACAGGGGCAGGAGATACGCAGTATTTT. It translates to CASSAGTGAGDTQYF. Supplemented by reference TRBV13 and TRBJ2-3, the full variable domain reads AAGVIQSPRHLIKEKRETATLKCYPIPRHDTVYWYQQGPGQDPQFLISFYEKMQSDKGSIPDRFSAQQFSDYHSELNMSSLELGDSALYFCASSAGTGAGDTQYFGPGTRLTVL.

The chain combines TRBV7-2 with TRBJ1-2, with D unresolved. The germline V gene has CDR1 SGHTA and CDR2 FQGNSA. V was cut by 5 bases and J by 5 bases, with 24 bases left in between. There are 17 residues in the CDR3. The CDR3 here is CASSPGPYPVADYGYTF. In DNA form, the CDR3 reads TGTGCCAGCAGCCCCGGCCCATACCCCGTGGCGGATTATGGCTACACCTTC.

The table lists this clonotype with many counts. The chain has TRBV12-3 or TRBV12-4 and TRBJ1-5; D ambiguous. Trimming cost V 5 bases and J 4 bases, with 9 bases left between them. This CDR3 is 13 amino acids long. The CDR3 loop reads CASSLTRNQPQHF. The CDR3 DNA sequence: TGTGCCAGCAGTCTGACACGAAATCAGCCCCAGCATTTT.

This sequence joins TRBV5-1 and TRBJ2-7; TRBD2 matches at 12 bases. CDR1 and CDR2 (germline): SGHRS, YFSETQ. The CDR3 covers 17 residues. The J segment lost 3 bases and the V segment lost 5 bases, leaving 12 bases of the junction unmatched. DNA of the CDR3: TGCGCCAGCAGGCCTGGCTTCCTAGCGGGAGGGTTCTACGAGCAGTACTTC. This sequence encodes CASRPGFLAGGFYEQYF.

The gene calls are TRBV13 and TRBJ2-1; 12 bases agree with TRBD2. From germline, CDR1 is PRHDT and CDR2 FYEKMQ (reference sequence). Trimming removed 0 bases from V and 6 bases from J; junction bases left unmatched: 6. The CDR3 contains 17 residues. The DNA for the CDR3 is TGTGCCAGCAGCTTAGGTGGGGCTAGCGGGAGGGCCAATGAGCAGTTCTTC. Protein sequence: CASSLGGASGRANEQFF. Variable domain in full (rest from reference TRBV13 and TRBJ2-1): AAGVIQSPRHLIKEKRETATLKCYPIPRHDTVYWYQQGPGQDPQFLISFYEKMQSDKGSIPDRFSAQQFSDYHSELNMSSLELGDSALYFCASSLGGASGRANEQFFGPGTRLTVL.

The V and J genes are TRBV7-8 and TRBJ1-1; 10 bases map to TRBD1. CDR1 and CDR2 from the germline V gene are SGHVS and FQNEAQ. Trimming took 7 bases from V and 0 from J; bases not matched to a gene: 8. The CDR3 totals 16 residues. The CDR3 is CASTGRDRGLNTEAFF. CDR3 nucleotide sequence: TGTGCCAGCACCGGCCGGGACAGGGGTCTGAACACTGAAGCTTTCTTT.

This clonotype was observed a handful of times. This chain connects TRBV5-1 to TRBJ2-7; the D gene could be TRBD1 or TRBD2 (5 bases each). The V end lost 1 base, the J end lost 2 bases, and 13 bases lay between the germline ends. Germline V gives CDR1 SGHRS, CDR2 YFSETQ. The CDR3 covers 15 residues. The CDR3 nucleotides are TGCGCCAGCAGCTTGTTCCCGGGACCTACCTACGAGCAGTACTTC. It translates to CASSLFPGPTYEQYF.

In this sample, this clonotype turned up many times. This rearrangement joins TRBV7-9 to TRBJ2-5, with D perhaps matching TRBD2 (5 bases). This CDR3 region has 15 residues. Germline V gene sequence: CDR1 SEHNR, CDR2 FQNEAQ (reference sequence). The V and J ends lost 5 bases and 3 bases respectively, with 16 bases between them. CDR3 region: CASSQLTLGKETQYF. Written as DNA, the CDR3 is TGTGCCAGCAGCCAGCTTACACTAGGTAAAGAGACCCAGTACTTC.

This clonotype was counted only a few times. V gene TRBV7-6 combines with J gene TRBJ2-1; 7 nucleotides agree with TRBD2. Per germline, CDR1 SGHVS and CDR2 FNYEAQ. Trimming took 5 bases from V and 6 from J; bases not matched to a gene: 13. This CDR3 region has 16 residues. The CDR3 loop is CASSLNVAGGGNEQFF. The CDR3 DNA reads as TGTGCCAGCAGCCTAAATGTAGCGGGCGGTGGCAATGAGCAGTTCTTC.

This clonotype was recorded at least ten times. The rearrangement joins TRBV20-1 to TRBJ2-7; 13 nucleotides line up with TRBD2. With 5 bases clipped from V and 1 base from J, the junction kept 5 bases outside the gene matches. CDR1 and CDR2 (germline): DFQATT, SNEGSKA (reference sequence). This CDR3 has 15 residues. CDR3 nucleotide sequence: TGCAGTGCTTGGACTAGCGGGAGTGGATCCTACGAGCAGTACTTC. It codes for CSAWTSGSGSYEQYF.

This clonotype was counted once. The CDR3 sequence: CASSFNIPRLAGEGVVKQFF. CDR3 sequence (DNA): TGCGCCAGCAGCTTTAATATCCCGAGACTAGCGGGAGAGGGGGTCGTAAAGCAGTTCTTC. The chain recombines TRBV5-1 with TRBJ2-1, with 12 positions matching TRBD2. CDR1 is SGHRS, CDR2 YFSETQ, per germline. CDR3 size: 20 residues. The J segment lost 11 bases and the V segment lost 2 bases, leaving 23 bases of the junction unmatched. Combining the CDR3 with reference TRBV5-1 and TRBJ2-1 gives the whole variable domain KAGVTQTPRYLIKTRGQQVTLSCSPISGHRSVSWYQQTPGQGLQFLFEYFSETQRNKGNFPGRFSGRQFSNSRSEMNVSTLELGDSALYLCASSFNIPRLAGEGVVKQFFGPGTRLTVL.

The V and J genes are TRBV5-1 and TRBJ2-1; the D gene is possibly TRBD2 (7 bases). CDR3 length equals 16 residues. Germline V gives CDR1 SGHRS, CDR2 YFSETQ. V shed 0 bases and J shed 0 bases, with 10 bases lying between them. The CDR3 DNA sequence: TGCGCCAGCAGCTTGGGGGGGGGGCTCTCCTACAATGAGCAGTTCTTC. This gives the protein CASSLGGGLSYNEQFF.

This clonotype showed up many times. The chain employs TRBV20-1 and TRBJ2-5, with TRBD1 matching over 8 bases. The J segment lost 5 bases and the V segment lost 6 bases, leaving 8 bases of the junction unmatched. Germline lookup yields CDR1 DFQATT and CDR2 SNEGSKA (reference sequence). The CDR3 is 13 residues long. CDR3 sequence: CSAGTGGMETQYF. In DNA, the CDR3 is TGCAGTGCGGGAACAGGGGGAATGGAGACCCAGTACTTC.

This clonotype was recorded many times. J is TRBJ1-2 and V is TRBV28, with D hard to call. The CDR3 is made up of 12 amino acids. Trimming took 8 bases from V and 0 from J, leaving 7 bases between them. Germline V gives CDR1 MDHEN, CDR2 SYDVKM. CDR3 amino acids: CASQLANYGYTF. The CDR3 DNA reads as TGTGCCAGCCAGTTAGCTAACTATGGCTACACCTTC.

This chain joins TRBV7-2 and TRBJ1-2; TRBD1 is a possible D gene (5 bases). The length of the CDR3 is 14 residues. Trimming took 2 bases from V and 4 from J, leaving 11 bases between them. Germline loops: CDR1 SGHTA, CDR2 FQGNSA. DNA of the CDR3: TGTGCCAGCAGCTTATTGGACACCCTCTATGGCTACACCTTC. Residues: CASSLLDTLYGYTF.

This clonotype was found many times. This sequence joins TRBV5-1 and TRBJ2-7, with 11 bases fitting TRBD2. Germline V gene data show CDR1 as SGHRS and CDR2 as YFSETQ. V trimming: 2 bases; J trimming: 2 bases; junction bases outside the gene matches: 3. CDR3 size: 15 residues. CDR3 sequence (DNA): TGCGCCAGCAGCTTAGGGACTAGCGGTCCCTACGAGCAGTACTTC. It specifies CASSLGTSGPYEQYF.

The chain couples TRBV4-1 to TRBJ2-3; 11 positions agree with TRBD2. CDR1 MGHRA and CDR2 YSYEKL come from the germline V gene. The ends lost 0 bases at V and 6 bases at J; junction bases unmatched: 14. This CDR3 has 19 residues. For the CDR3, the DNA is TGCGCCAGCAGCCAAGATTATGTTAGCGGGAGGGGGGCGCCGGATACGCAGTATTTT. The encoded protein is CASSQDYVSGRGAPDTQYF.